This T cell receptor (beta chain) is drawn from a study of CD8+ T cells in alopecia areata. Study as a whole: Scalp area affected, as a percentage, set the severity score of treated patients. Findings and caveats of the study: Normal scalp showed lower clonality than lesional scalp, especially alopecia totalis/universalis. Normal skin's resident alphabeta T cells are also sequenced in scalp samples.

Treatment reported: oral pan-JAK inhibitor, 5-10 mg twice daily. This CDR3 has 13 residues. V lost 4 bases and J lost 4; bases outside the gene matches: 3. The germline V gene has CDR1 LNHNV and CDR2 YYDKDF (reference sequence). With regard to this clone: Its antigen remains unknown.

It was cDNA, reverse transcribed from extracted RNA, that served as the sequencing template. Measured with immunoSEQ multiplex PCR; TCRdb has only the in-frame clones, and not every one. The sample records over 150,000 clones, approximately 62% being singletons. The genes are TRBV15 and TRBJ2-7; 8 positions agree with TRBD1. The clonotype comes from a human donor with alopecia areata. The source was CD4+ T cells sorted from blood, collected at week 24, from a patient treated with tofacitinib. CDR3 sequence reads: CATSKGQEYEQYF. The CDR3 DNA reads as TGTGCCACCAGCAAGGGACAGGAATACGAGCAGTACTTC.